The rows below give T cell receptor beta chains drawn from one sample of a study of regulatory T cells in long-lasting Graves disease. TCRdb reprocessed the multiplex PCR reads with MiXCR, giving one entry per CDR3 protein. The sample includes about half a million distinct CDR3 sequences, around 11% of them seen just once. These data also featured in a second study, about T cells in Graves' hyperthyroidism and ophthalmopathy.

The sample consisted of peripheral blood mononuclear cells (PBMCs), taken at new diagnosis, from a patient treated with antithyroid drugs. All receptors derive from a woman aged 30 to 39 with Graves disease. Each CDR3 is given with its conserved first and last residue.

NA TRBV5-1 CASRMGDSAWGETQYF
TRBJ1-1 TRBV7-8 CASNTRVGGEAFF
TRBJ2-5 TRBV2 CASSGGQGETQYF
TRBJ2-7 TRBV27 CASSFSRVRDEQYF
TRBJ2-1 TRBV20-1 CSASRGYSHNEQFF
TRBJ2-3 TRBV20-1 CSAYRTGGDTQYF
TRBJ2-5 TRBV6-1 CASSGRDREGRETQYF
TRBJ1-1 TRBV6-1 CASRRGTGLRWNTEAFF
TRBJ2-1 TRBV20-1 CSAGRLGGYNEQFF
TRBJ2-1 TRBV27 CASKYSDSYNEQFF
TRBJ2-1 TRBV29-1 CSVGGTAYNEQFF
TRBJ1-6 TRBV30 CAWTPMAVNSPLHF
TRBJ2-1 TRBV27 CASSLGQGARSGFNEQFF
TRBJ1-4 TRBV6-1 CASRDSPGKLFF
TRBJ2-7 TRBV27 CASSLSAASYEQYF
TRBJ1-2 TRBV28 CASSVPGRPYGYTF
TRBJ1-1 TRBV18 CASSPLAGGIVSTEAFF
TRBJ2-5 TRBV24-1 CATSEAGTGGTQYF
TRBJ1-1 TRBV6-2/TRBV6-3 CASSSDRAVNTEAFF
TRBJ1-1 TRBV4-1 CASSHPATGNTEAFF